Detailed here is one TCR beta chain. This sample was included in a study of blood T cell repertoires in COVID-19. Germline CDR1 reads MNHEY; CDR2 reads SMNVEV (reference sequence). This CDR3 contains 13 residues. V dropped 5 bases and J dropped 4 bases, with 11 bases sitting between them. Profiled with immunoSEQ multiplex PCR; TCRdb holds only in-frame clones, not every one. The sample has around 220,000 clones, 85% to 90% seen once. This receptor was taken from a man aged 25 to 45 who had been exposed to COVID-19. Sequenced sample: PBMCs or T cells enriched from blood (not recorded which). The rearrangement uses TRBV27 and TRBJ1-1; D may be TRBD1 (6 bases). The CDR3 loop is CASSAQGFTEAFF. For the CDR3, the DNA is TGTGCCAGCAGTGCTCAGGGGTTCACTGAAGCTTTCTTT.